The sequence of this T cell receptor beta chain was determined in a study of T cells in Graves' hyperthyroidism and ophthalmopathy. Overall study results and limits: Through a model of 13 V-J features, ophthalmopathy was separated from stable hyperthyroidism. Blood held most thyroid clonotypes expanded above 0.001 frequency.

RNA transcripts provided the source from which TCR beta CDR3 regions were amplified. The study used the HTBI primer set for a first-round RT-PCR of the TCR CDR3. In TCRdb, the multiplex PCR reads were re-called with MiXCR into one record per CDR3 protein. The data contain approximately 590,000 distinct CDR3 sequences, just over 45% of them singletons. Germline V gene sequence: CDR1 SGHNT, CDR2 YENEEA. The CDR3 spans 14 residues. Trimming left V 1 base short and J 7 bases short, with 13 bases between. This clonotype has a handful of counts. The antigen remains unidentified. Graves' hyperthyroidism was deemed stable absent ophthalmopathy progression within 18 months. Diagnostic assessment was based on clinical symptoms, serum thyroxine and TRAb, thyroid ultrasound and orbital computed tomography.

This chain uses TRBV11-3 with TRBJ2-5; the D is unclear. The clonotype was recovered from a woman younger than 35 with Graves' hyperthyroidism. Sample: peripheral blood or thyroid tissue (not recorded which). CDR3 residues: CASSLGEGEGTQYF. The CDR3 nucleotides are TGTGCCAGCAGCTTAGGGGAAGGAGAAGGGACCCAGTACTTC.